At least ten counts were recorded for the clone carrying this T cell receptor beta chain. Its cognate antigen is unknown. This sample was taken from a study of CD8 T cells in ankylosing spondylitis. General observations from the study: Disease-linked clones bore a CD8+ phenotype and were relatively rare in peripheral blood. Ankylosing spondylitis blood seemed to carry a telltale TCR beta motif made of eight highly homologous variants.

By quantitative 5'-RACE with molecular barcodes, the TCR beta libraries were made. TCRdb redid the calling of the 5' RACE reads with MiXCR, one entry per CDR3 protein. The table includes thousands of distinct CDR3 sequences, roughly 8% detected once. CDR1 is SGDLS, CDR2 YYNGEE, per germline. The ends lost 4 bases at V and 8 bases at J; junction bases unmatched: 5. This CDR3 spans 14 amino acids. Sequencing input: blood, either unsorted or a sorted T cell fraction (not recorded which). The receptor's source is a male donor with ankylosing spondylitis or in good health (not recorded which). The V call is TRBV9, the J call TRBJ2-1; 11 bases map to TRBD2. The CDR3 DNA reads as TGTGCCAGCAGCATGACTAGCGGGACGGATGAGCAGTTCTTC. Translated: CASSMTSGTDEQFF.